A selection of T cell receptor beta chains follows, all from one sample in a study of cytomegalovirus exposure and HLA in healthy donors. Sequencing was performed with immunoSEQ multiplex PCR; in TCRdb, only in-frame clones are kept and a portion is missing. The data show approximately 160,000 clones, with around 72% seen just once and over 1.3% held by the top ten. The sequenced material came from PBMCs. The receptors here all came from a man aged 18 to 29 in good health and CMV-seronegative. Both conserved end residues are part of each CDR3.

>TRBV19|TRBJ2-4
CASSRAGDKNIQYF
>TRBV6-5|TRBJ1-1
CASSKDRMNTEAFF
>TRBV4-1|TRBJ1-1
CASSQDPAGVDTEAFF
>TRBV5-1|NA
CASSLWEGEPYEQYF
>TRBV11-3|TRBJ2-1
CASSWGTSGSYNEQFF
>TRBV6-5|TRBJ1-2
CASSPNRSGYTF
>TRBV10-2|TRBJ2-1
CASSESFGLAGGRRNEQFF
>TRBV30|TRBJ1-2
CAWSVGTEPFNYGYTF
>TRBV5-1|TRBJ2-7
CASSLGWDRSYEQYF
>TRBV10-3|TRBJ2-7
CAISERDTTYEQYF